These T cell receptor beta chains were read from a single sample in a study of T cell repertoires in cytomegalovirus infection. TCRdb reprocessed the reads via MiXCR and lists one record per CDR3 protein. The sample shows about 360,000 distinct CDR3 sequences, over 15% of them seen only once. Sequences were obtained from PBMCs. These receptors all stem from a human donor in good health (CMV status not recorded). Some clones in this sample may be carry-over from other donors' samples. Each CDR3 is given with its conserved first and last residue. A D gene is named only where the DNA matches it firmly. Clone size is not always given. Where it is, it says once, few, many or a class for expanded clones.

-	-	TRBJ2-7	TRBV20-1	CSYGPGSTYEQYF	TGCAGTTATGGGCCTGGATCTACCTACGAGCAGTACTTC
many	TRBD1	TRBJ1-2	TRBV12-3/TRBV12-4	CASGSTGEWSYTF	TGTGCCAGCGGGTCGACAGGGGAGTGGAGCTACACCTTC
-	-	TRBJ2-5	TRBV10-3	CAISDARGETQYF	TGTGCCATCAGTGACGCGAGGGGGGAGACCCAGTACTTC
-	-	TRBJ2-1	TRBV7-7	CASSLGRQAAEQFF	TGTGCCAGCAGCTTAGGCCGACAGGCCGCTGAGCAGTTCTTC
-	TRBD2	TRBJ2-1	TRBV2	CASMRGLAGNEQFF	TGTGCCAGCATGCGGGGACTAGCGGGAAATGAGCAGTTCTTC
-	-	TRBJ1-5	TRBV19	CASRGTGLDQPQHF	TGTGCCAGTAGAGGAACAGGGCTGGATCAGCCCCAGCATTTT
once	-	TRBJ2-1	TRBV2	CASSFDQERSYNEQFF	TGTGCCAGCAGTTTCGATCAAGAGCGTTCCTACAATGAGCAGTTCTTC
many	TRBD1	TRBJ2-3	TRBV7-2	CASSLGAGRGQDTQYF	TGTGCCAGCAGCTTAGGGGCGGGCAGGGGGCAGGATACGCAGTATTTT
many	TRBD1	TRBJ2-7	TRBV28	CASSKPRPLDRWTPYEQYF	TGTGCCAGCAGTAAACCGCGCCCCTTGGACAGGTGGACCCCCTACGAGCAGTACTTC
many	TRBD1	TRBJ2-7	TRBV7-6	CASSPRRDRGSYEQYF	TGTGCCAGCAGCCCACGCCGGGACAGGGGATCCTACGAGCAGTACTTC
-	TRBD2	TRBJ2-1	TRBV2	CASSAGLYTVNEQFF	TGTGCCAGCAGTGCGGGACTATATACCGTCAATGAGCAGTTCTTC
-	-	TRBJ2-3	TRBV2	CASSEYRTSTDTQYF	TGTGCCAGCAGTGAATACAGGACGAGCACAGATACGCAGTATTTT
-	TRBD1	TRBJ1-2	TRBV28	CASLGQNYGYTF	TGTGCCAGCCTGGGACAGAACTATGGCTACACCTTC
-	-	TRBJ2-4	TRBV28	CARGWGIQYF	TGTGCCAGGGGCTGGGGAATTCAGTACTTC
-	TRBD2	TRBJ2-1	TRBV11-2	CASRTSGRTVYNEQFF	TGTGCCAGCAGGACTAGCGGGAGGACCGTCTACAATGAGCAGTTCTTC
-	TRBD2	TRBJ2-1	TRBV20-1	CSARHSTSGSSYNEQFF	TGCAGTGCTAGACACTCGACTAGCGGAAGCTCCTACAATGAGCAGTTCTTC
-	-	TRBJ2-1	TRBV24-1	CATSESGSGSYNEQFF	TGTGCCACCAGTGAATCAGGGTCGGGCTCCTACAATGAGCAGTTCTTC
-	-	TRBJ1-1	TRBV23-1	CATDQGAAAFF	TGCGCCACCGATCAGGGAGCGGCAGCTTTCTTT
many	-	TRBJ2-3	TRBV7-2	CASSLEARGWNTQYF	TGTGCCAGCAGCTTAGAGGCTAGAGGCTGGAATACGCAGTATTTT
-	TRBD2	TRBJ2-1	TRBV9	CASSVGGETSGNNEQFF	TGTGCCAGCAGCGTAGGAGGTGAGACTAGCGGCAACAATGAGCAGTTCTTC
many	TRBD1	TRBJ2-5	TRBV10-3	CAISAGTGEETQYF	TGTGCCATCAGTGCCGGGACAGGGGAAGAGACCCAGTACTTC
few	TRBD1	TRBJ2-7	TRBV4-3	CASSQDKATGVYEQYF	TGCGCCAGCAGCCAAGATAAGGCCACAGGGGTGTACGAGCAGTACTTC
-	-	TRBJ1-5	TRBV12-3/TRBV12-4	CASSLGGVGSNQPQHF	TGTGCCAGCAGTTTAGGTGGTGTCGGGAGCAATCAGCCCCAGCATTTT
few	TRBD1	TRBJ2-2	TRBV7-2	CASRLTGQGETGELFF	TGTGCCAGCAGACTCACCGGACAGGGGGAAACCGGGGAGCTGTTTTTT
-	TRBD1	TRBJ2-6	TRBV27	CASSLRDRGHVLTF	TGTGCCAGCAGTTTAAGAGACAGGGGCCACGTCCTGACTTTC
many	-	TRBJ2-7	TRBV12-3/TRBV12-4	CASSLDFGPYEQYF	TGTGCCAGCAGTCTCGATTTCGGTCCCTACGAGCAGTACTTC
many	-	TRBJ1-1	TRBV6-5	CASGSMRGGPEAFF	TGTGCCAGCGGATCGATGAGGGGCGGCCCTGAAGCTTTCTTT
few	TRBD2	TRBJ2-3	TRBV7-2	CASSWTAGGLATQYF	TGTGCCAGCAGCTGGACGGCGGGGGGGCTGGCTACGCAGTATTTT
few	TRBD1	TRBJ1-1	TRBV10-3	CAIRSGQGNTEAFF	TGTGCCATCAGGTCCGGACAGGGAAACACTGAAGCTTTCTTT
few	-	TRBJ2-3	TRBV11-1	CASSLARDTNTQYF	TGTGCCAGCAGCTTAGCGCGGGACACCAATACGCAGTATTTT
many	-	TRBJ2-1	TRBV7-2	CASSSGHPYNEQFF	TGTGCCAGCAGCTCGGGACATCCCTACAATGAGCAGTTCTTC
few	-	TRBJ1-4	TRBV7-8	CASSPRTATNEKLFF	TGTGCCAGCAGCCCGAGGACAGCAACTAATGAAAAACTGTTTTTT
-	-	TRBJ1-5	TRBV20-1	CSAPGGVGQPQHF	TGCAGTGCTCCGGGGGGGGTCGGACAGCCCCAGCATTTT
-	TRBD2	TRBJ2-5	TRBV12-3/TRBV12-4	CASTLGGGAETQYF	TGTGCCAGCACCTTGGGCGGGGGGGCGGAGACCCAGTACTTC
-	-	TRBJ2-1	TRBV11-2	CASSLAARYNEQFF	TGTGCCAGCAGCTTAGCAGCCCGTTACAATGAGCAGTTCTTC
many	TRBD1	TRBJ1-1	TRBV6-6	CASSLGGINTEAFF	TGTGCCAGCAGTTTAGGGGGCATTAACACTGAAGCTTTCTTT
once	TRBD2	TRBJ2-3	TRBV5-6	CASSLGGLAGIDTQYF	TGTGCCAGCAGCTTGGGGGGGCTAGCGGGAATAGATACGCAGTATTTT
-	TRBD1	TRBJ1-1	TRBV7-6	CASIKTGGESTEAFF	TGTGCCAGCATCAAGACAGGGGGCGAGAGCACTGAAGCTTTCTTT
few	TRBD2	TRBJ2-3	TRBV4-3	CASSHPRWASGRSDTQYF	TGCGCCAGCAGCCACCCCCGATGGGCTAGCGGGAGGTCAGATACGCAGTATTTT
few	TRBD2	TRBJ2-1	TRBV4-3	CASSQDDSGRLVGEQFF	TGCGCCAGCAGCCAAGATGATAGCGGGAGGTTAGTGGGTGAGCAGTTCTTC
many	TRBD1	TRBJ1-5	TRBV27	CASSPTGHNQPQHF	TGTGCCAGCAGTCCGACAGGGCACAATCAGCCCCAGCATTTT
-	-	TRBJ2-4	TRBV6-4	CASKLVVAKNIQYF	TGTGCCAGCAAGTTGGTGGTGGCCAAAAACATTCAGTACTTC
many	-	TRBJ1-1	TRBV7-2	CASSQRPQGMNTEAFF	TGTGCCAGCAGCCAACGGCCCCAGGGGATGAACACTGAAGCTTTCTTT
many	TRBD1	TRBJ1-1	TRBV12-3/TRBV12-4	CASSLQGASTEAFF	TGTGCCAGCAGCTTACAGGGGGCCAGTACTGAAGCTTTCTTT
many	-	TRBJ2-7	TRBV7-2	CASSSGQGGPREQYF	TGTGCCAGCAGCTCCGGTCAGGGGGGTCCCCGCGAGCAGTACTTC
few	TRBD2	TRBJ2-3	TRBV29-1	CSSQGLAGVDTQYF	TGCAGCAGCCAGGGACTAGCGGGAGTGGATACGCAGTATTTT
-	-	TRBJ2-3	TRBV12-3/TRBV12-4	CASSLSLTTQYF	TGTGCCAGCAGTTTGTCCCTGACTACGCAGTATTTT
-	TRBD1	TRBJ1-2	TRBV7-6	CASSPRTGRGGYTF	TGTGCCAGCAGCCCCCGGACAGGGAGAGGTGGCTACACCTTC
many	TRBD1	TRBJ2-1	TRBV4-2	CASSQGRWDRFSTANEQFF	TGTGCCAGCAGCCAAGGTCGTTGGGACAGGTTCAGTACGGCCAATGAGCAGTTCTTC
-	-	TRBJ2-2	TRBV2	CASTKDRNTGELFF	TGTGCCAGCACTAAGGACAGGAACACCGGGGAGCTGTTTTTT
many	TRBD2	TRBJ2-7	TRBV7-2	CASSLGGVAPYEQYF	TGTGCCAGCAGCCTGGGGGGGGTAGCCCCCTACGAGCAGTACTTC
few	TRBD1	TRBJ2-5	TRBV5-4	CASSLSEGGEETQYF	TGTGCCAGCAGCTTGAGCGAAGGGGGCGAAGAGACCCAGTACTTC
few	-	TRBJ1-3	TRBV6-6	CASSLGNRNTIYF	TGTGCCAGCAGTTTGGGGAACCGAAACACCATATATTTT
-	-	TRBJ2-2	TRBV5-5	CASSLWGTTGELFF	TGTGCCAGCAGCTTGTGGGGGACCACCGGGGAGCTGTTTTTT
many	-	TRBJ2-7	TRBV10-3	CASQGTYEQYF	TGTGCCTCCCAGGGGACCTACGAGCAGTACTTC
-	-	TRBJ1-1	TRBV11-3	CASSLDGSRNTEAFF	TGTGCCAGCAGCTTAGATGGGTCCCGAAACACTGAAGCTTTCTTT
few	-	TRBJ1-1	TRBV2	CASKGGIVTEAFF	TGTGCCAGCAAAGGGGGTATTGTGACTGAAGCTTTCTTT
few	-	TRBJ2-2	TRBV7-8	CASSPQEAGELFF	TGTGCCAGCAGCCCCCAAGAGGCCGGGGAGCTGTTTTTT
-	TRBD1	TRBJ1-1	TRBV7-6	CASSLDGDSQAFF	TGTGCCAGCAGCTTAGACGGGGACAGCCAAGCTTTCTTT
few	-	TRBJ2-5	TRBV7-9	CASSLGLAVYQETQYF	TGTGCCAGCAGCTTGGGATTGGCGGTGTACCAAGAGACCCAGTACTTC